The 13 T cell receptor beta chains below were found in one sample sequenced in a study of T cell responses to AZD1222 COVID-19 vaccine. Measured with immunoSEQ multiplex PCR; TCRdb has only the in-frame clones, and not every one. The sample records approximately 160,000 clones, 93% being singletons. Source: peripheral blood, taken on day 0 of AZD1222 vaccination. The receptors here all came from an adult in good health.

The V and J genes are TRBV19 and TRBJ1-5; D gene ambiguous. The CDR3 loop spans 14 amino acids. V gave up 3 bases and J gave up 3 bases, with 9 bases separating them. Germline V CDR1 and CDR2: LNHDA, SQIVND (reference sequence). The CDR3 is CASSIPRLNQPQHF. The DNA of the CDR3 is TGTGCCAGTAGTATTCCACGGCTCAATCAGCCCCAGCATTTT.

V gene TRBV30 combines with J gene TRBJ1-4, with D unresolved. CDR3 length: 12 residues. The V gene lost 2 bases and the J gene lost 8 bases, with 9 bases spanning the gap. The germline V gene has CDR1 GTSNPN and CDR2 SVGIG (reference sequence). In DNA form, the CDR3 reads TGTGCCTGGAGTCCGACGTGGGAAAAACTGTTTTTT. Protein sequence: CAWSPTWEKLFF.

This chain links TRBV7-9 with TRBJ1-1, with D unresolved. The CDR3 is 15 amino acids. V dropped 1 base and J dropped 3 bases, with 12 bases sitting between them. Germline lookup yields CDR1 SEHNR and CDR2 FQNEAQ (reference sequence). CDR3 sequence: CASSLVSSSDTEAFF. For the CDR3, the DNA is TGTGCCAGCAGCTTAGTCTCTTCCTCGGACACTGAAGCTTTCTTT.

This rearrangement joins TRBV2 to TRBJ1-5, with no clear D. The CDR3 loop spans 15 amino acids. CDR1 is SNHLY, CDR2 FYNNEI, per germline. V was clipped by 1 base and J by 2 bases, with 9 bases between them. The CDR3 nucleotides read TGTGCCAGCAGTGAAGGCGGGCAGGGCAATCAGCCCCAGCATTTT. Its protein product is CASSEGGQGNQPQHF.

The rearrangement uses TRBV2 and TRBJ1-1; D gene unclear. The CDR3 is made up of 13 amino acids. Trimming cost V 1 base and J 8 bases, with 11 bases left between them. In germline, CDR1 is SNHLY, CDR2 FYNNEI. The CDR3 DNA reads TGTGCCAGCAGTGAAGTCTGGAGGGCAGAAGCTTTCTTT. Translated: CASSEVWRAEAFF.

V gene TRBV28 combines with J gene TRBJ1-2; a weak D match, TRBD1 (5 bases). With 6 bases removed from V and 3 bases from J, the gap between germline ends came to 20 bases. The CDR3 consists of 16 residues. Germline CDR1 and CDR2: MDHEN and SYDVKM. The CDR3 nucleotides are TGTGCCAGCAGATCGGGGGAGCATGGGGCGTACTATGGCTACACCTTC. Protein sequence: CASRSGEHGAYYGYTF.

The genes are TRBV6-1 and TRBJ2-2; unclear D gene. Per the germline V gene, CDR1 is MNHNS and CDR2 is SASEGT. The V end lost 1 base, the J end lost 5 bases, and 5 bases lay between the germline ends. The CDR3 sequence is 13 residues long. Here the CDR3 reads CASSEEGTGELFF. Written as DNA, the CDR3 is TGTGCCAGCAGTGAAGAGGGAACCGGGGAGCTGTTTTTT.

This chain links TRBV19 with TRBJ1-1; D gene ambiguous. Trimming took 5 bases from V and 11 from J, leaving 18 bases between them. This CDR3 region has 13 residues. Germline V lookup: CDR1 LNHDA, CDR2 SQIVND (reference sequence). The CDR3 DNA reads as TGTGCCAGTAGTCCAAGGGAGCCGCGAAGGGCTTTCTTT. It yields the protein CASSPREPRRAFF.

CDR3 residues: CASSLQGMNTEAFF. Written as DNA, the CDR3 is TGTGCCAGTAGTCTACAGGGGATGAACACTGAAGCTTTCTTT. The chain has TRBV19 and TRBJ1-1, with 7 positions matching TRBD1. CDR1 and CDR2 (germline): LNHDA, SQIVND (reference sequence). This CDR3 spans 14 amino acids. The ends lost 5 bases at V and 0 bases at J; junction bases unmatched: 3.

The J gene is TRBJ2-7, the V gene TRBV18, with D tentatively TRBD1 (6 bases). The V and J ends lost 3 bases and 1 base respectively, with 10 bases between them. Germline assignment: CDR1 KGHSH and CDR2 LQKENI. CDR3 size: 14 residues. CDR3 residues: CASSPPDRSYEQYF. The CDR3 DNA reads TGTGCCAGCTCACCTCCCGACAGGTCCTACGAGCAGTACTTC.

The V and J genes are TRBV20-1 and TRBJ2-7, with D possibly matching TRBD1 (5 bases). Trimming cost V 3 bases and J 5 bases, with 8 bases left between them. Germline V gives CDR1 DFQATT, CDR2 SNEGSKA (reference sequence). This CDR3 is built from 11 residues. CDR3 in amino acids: CSARTAHEQYF. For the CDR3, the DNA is TGCAGTGCTAGGACAGCTCACGAGCAGTACTTC.

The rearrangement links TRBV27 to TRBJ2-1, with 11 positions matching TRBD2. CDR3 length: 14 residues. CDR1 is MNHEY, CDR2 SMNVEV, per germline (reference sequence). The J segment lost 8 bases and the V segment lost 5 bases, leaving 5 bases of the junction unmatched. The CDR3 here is CASSPSGGLDEQFF. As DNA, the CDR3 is TGTGCCAGCAGTCCTAGCGGGGGGCTGGATGAGCAGTTCTTC.

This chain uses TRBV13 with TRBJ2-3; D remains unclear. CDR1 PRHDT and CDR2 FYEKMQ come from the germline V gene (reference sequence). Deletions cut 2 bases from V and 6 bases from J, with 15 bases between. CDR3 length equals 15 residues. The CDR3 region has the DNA TGTGCCAGCAGCTTAATAAGCAGGTACACGGATACGCAGTATTTT. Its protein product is CASSLISRYTDTQYF. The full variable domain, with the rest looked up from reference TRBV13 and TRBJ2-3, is AAGVIQSPRHLIKEKRETATLKCYPIPRHDTVYWYQQGPGQDPQFLISFYEKMQSDKGSIPDRFSAQQFSDYHSELNMSSLELGDSALYFCASSLISRYTDTQYFGPGTRLTVL.